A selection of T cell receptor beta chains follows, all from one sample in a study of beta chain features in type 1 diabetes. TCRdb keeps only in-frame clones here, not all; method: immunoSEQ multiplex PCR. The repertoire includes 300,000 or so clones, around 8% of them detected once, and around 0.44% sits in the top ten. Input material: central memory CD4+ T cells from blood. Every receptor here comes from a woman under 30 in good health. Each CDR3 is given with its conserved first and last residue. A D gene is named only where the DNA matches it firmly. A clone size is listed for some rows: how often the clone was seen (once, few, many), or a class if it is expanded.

TGTGCCAGCAGCCCCCATAACCAGGGCGGTATCTATGGCTACACCTTC CASSPHNQGGIYGYTF few TRBJ1-2 TRBV7-9 -
TGTGCCAGCAGTCGCGGCCCGGGGGTGCTTTTCGAGCAGTACTTC CASSRGPGVLFEQYF - TRBJ2-7 TRBV27 -
TGTGCCAGCAGTGTTCTAGCGGCACCGGCTGAGCAGTTCTTC CASSVLAAPAEQFF few TRBJ2-1 TRBV2 TRBD2
TGTGCCAGCAGCAAAGGGACTAGCGGGAAGGTTACCTACAATGAGCAGTTCTTC CASSKGTSGKVTYNEQFF few TRBJ2-1 TRBV7-2 TRBD2
TGTGCCAGCAGCTTAGGCGAGTCGCTGCCCCAGCATTTT CASSLGESLPQHF few TRBJ1-5 TRBV7-3 -
TGTGCCAGCAGCAAAGGCCCCTACCAAGAGACCCAGTACTTC CASSKGPYQETQYF - TRBJ2-5 TRBV7-8 -
TGTGCCAGCAGACTAGCGGGAGGAGAGACCCAGTACTTC CASRLAGGETQYF few TRBJ2-5 TRBV6-5 TRBD2
TGTGCCAGCAGAAGGACAGGGGACACCGGGGAGCTGTTTTTT CASRRTGDTGELFF few TRBJ2-2 TRBV28 TRBD1
TGTGCCAGCAGCCAAGACAGGGGCGCTGAAGCTTTCTTT CASSQDRGAEAFF few TRBJ1-1 TRBV7-2 TRBD1
TGTGCCAGCAGTCCCCCCAATCAGGCCCTCTACAATGAGCAGTTCTTC CASSPPNQALYNEQFF - TRBJ2-1 TRBV27 -
TGTGCCAGCAGTTACTCGACGGGAGTAGCCTACGAGCAGTACTTC CASSYSTGVAYEQYF - TRBJ2-7 TRBV6-5 -
TGTGCCGGACAGGGGGCATCCACAGATACGCAGTATTTT CAGQGASTDTQYF few TRBJ2-3 TRBV2 TRBD1
TGTGCCAGCAGCCCGGCGGGACAGGGGAGCGAGCAGTACTTC CASSPAGQGSEQYF many TRBJ2-7 TRBV4-2 TRBD1
TGTGCCAGTAGTCCGTCGGCTATAGCGGGAGTAGAGACCCAGTACTTC CASSPSAIAGVETQYF - TRBJ2-5 TRBV19 TRBD2
TGTGCCAGCAGCTTAGGGCAGGGGCTATACGAGCAGTACTTC CASSLGQGLYEQYF few TRBJ2-7 TRBV7-6 -
TGTGCCAGCAGTCCCGGACAGGGCCATCAGCCCCAGCATTTT CASSPGQGHQPQHF once TRBJ1-5 TRBV27 TRBD1
TGTGCCAGCTCACCCCCCGCGCAGGGCAAAAACATTCAGTACTTC CASSPPAQGKNIQYF - TRBJ2-4 TRBV18 -
TGTGCCAGCTCACCACCGGGACAGGGATACAATGAGCAGTTCTTC CASSPPGQGYNEQFF few TRBJ2-1 TRBV18 TRBD1
TGTGCCAGCAGCTTAAAGCGCCTAGCGGAGCGCTACGAGCAGTACTTC CASSLKRLAERYEQYF once TRBJ2-7 TRBV7-3 TRBD2
TGTGCCAGCAGTTCTGTAGGGGCAGCCCTCGGTCAGCCCCAGCATTTT CASSSVGAALGQPQHF few TRBJ1-5 TRBV28 -
TGTGCCAGCAGCCTAAACAGGGGTTATGGGGCCAACGTCCTGACTTTC CASSLNRGYGANVLTF - TRBJ2-6 TRBV7-2 TRBD1
TGTGCCATCAGGGACGGGACTACCGCGGTGAATGAGCAGTTCTTC CAIRDGTTAVNEQFF few TRBJ2-1 TRBV10-3 TRBD2
TGTGCCAGCAGCCCCGGGACTTTGAGCTCCTACGAGCAGTACTTC CASSPGTLSSYEQYF few TRBJ2-7 TRBV9 -
TGTGCCACCAGCAGACCGCCTTTGGGGAATGAGCAGTTCTTC CATSRPPLGNEQFF - TRBJ2-1 TRBV15 -
TGCGCCAGCAGCCCCGCCGCAGGGAGAGGGGCCAACGTCCTGACTTTC CASSPAAGRGANVLTF - TRBJ2-6 TRBV5-1 -
TGTGCCAGCAGCCCCGATCAGCAAACTATGCGCTACACCTTC CASSPDQQTMRYTF few TRBJ1-2 TRBV5-4 -
TGTGCCAGCAGTTACGCCGGGAGGGCTTCAGCAGATACGCAGTATTTT CASSYAGRASADTQYF few TRBJ2-3 TRBV6-5 TRBD2
TGTGCCAGCGGCCAGGGGGGGTCGACGTCCAAAAACATTCAGTACTTC CASGQGGSTSKNIQYF - TRBJ2-4 TRBV28 -
TGCGCCAGCAGCTCCACCCCGGGACTGCAAGAGACCCAGTACTTC CASSSTPGLQETQYF many TRBJ2-5 TRBV5-1 -
TGTGCCAGCAGTTTAGAAGGCATGGAGCAGTACTTC CASSLEGMEQYF many TRBJ2-7 TRBV27 -
TGCGCCAGCAGCTTATCGGCGGAGGGTCGTGAGACCCAGTACTTC CASSLSAEGRETQYF few TRBJ2-5 TRBV5-1 -
TGTGCCAGCAGCTTAAGACTAGCGGGAGTTGGGTACGAGCAGTACTTC CASSLRLAGVGYEQYF - TRBJ2-7 TRBV7-8 TRBD2
TGTGCCAGCAGTGAGGACAGGGTTAATGAAAAACTGTTTTTT CASSEDRVNEKLFF - TRBJ1-4 TRBV25-1 TRBD1
TGTGCCAGCAGTTCTCGACAGGGGAATCAGCCCCAGCATTTT CASSSRQGNQPQHF - TRBJ1-5 TRBV6-5 TRBD1
TGTGCCAGCAGCCCGAGGGGACTAGCGGGAGTTCAGTTCTTC CASSPRGLAGVQFF few TRBJ2-1 TRBV7-3 TRBD2
TGCACCAGCAGACGGCTCTGGGGACTAGCGGGAAACACCGGGGAGCTGTTTTTT CTSRRLWGLAGNTGELFF - TRBJ2-2 TRBV1 -
TGTGCCAGCAGCTCCCGCCCTTTTGGGGACGTGATGGCCGGGGAGCTGTTTTTT CASSSRPFGDVMAGELFF few TRBJ2-2 TRBV13 -
TGTGCCAGCAATAAACATGACACAGATACGCAGTATTTT CASNKHDTDTQYF - TRBJ2-3 TRBV6-6 -
TGTGCCAGCAGAGCGACTAGCGGGGGCTACGAGCAGTACTTC CASRATSGGYEQYF - TRBJ2-7 TRBV5-4 TRBD2
TGTGCCAGCTCACCATATGGAGCCTCGGGCACAGATACGCAGTATTTT CASSPYGASGTDTQYF many TRBJ2-3 TRBV18 -
TGTGCCAGCAGCTTGTTAGCGGGAGGGGCGGGCAATGAGCAGTTCTTC CASSLLAGGAGNEQFF few TRBJ2-1 TRBV5-4 TRBD2
TGTGCCAGCAGCTTATTCGGGGGCGGGGGCTCCTTCGGTGAGCAGTTCTTC CASSLFGGGGSFGEQFF few TRBJ2-1 TRBV7-3 -
TGTGCCATCAGTGGTCAGACTAGCGGCACAGATACGCAGTATTTT CAISGQTSGTDTQYF - TRBJ2-3 TRBV10-3 TRBD2
TGTGCCAGCAGCTCGGGGCTCGAGCAGTACTTC CASSSGLEQYF - TRBJ2-7 TRBV11-1 -
TGTGCCAGCAGCCAGACTAGCGGGAACAATGAGCAGTTCTTC CASSQTSGNNEQFF few TRBJ2-1 TRBV9 TRBD2
TGCGCCAGCAGCCAAGGGGAACAGGGAGCCGAAAAACTGTTTTTT CASSQGEQGAEKLFF - TRBJ1-4 TRBV4-1 -